A single sample gave rise to the 6 T cell receptor beta chains below, sequenced in a study of early T cells in non-severe SARS-CoV-2 infection. TCRdb recomputed calls from the 5' RACE reads with MiXCR, one row per CDR3 protein. The sample carries approximately 40,000 distinct CDR3 sequences, approximately 9.9% recorded once. The sequencing input was whole blood. These receptors came from an adult who was a healthcare worker with PCR-confirmed SARS-CoV-2 infection or an uninfected control (not recorded which).

This clonotype has ten or more counts. The gene calls are TRBV7-2 and TRBJ1-3; 9 positions match TRBD1. The CDR3 has 16 residues. J lost 1 base, V lost 1 base, and 2 bases had no gene match. The germline CDR1 and CDR2 sequences are SGHTA and FQGNSA. CDR3: CASSLVGQGSGNTIYF. In nucleotides, the CDR3 is TGTGCCAGCAGCTTAGTGGGACAGGGATCTGGAAACACCATATATTTT.

This clonotype was seen ten or more times. V and J are TRBV2 and TRBJ2-7, with no clear D. CDR1 SNHLY and CDR2 FYNNEI come from the germline V gene. CDR3 size: 15 residues. Trimming pared 4 bases from V and 3 bases from J, leaving 16 bases between. The CDR3 is CASSGGRALFYEQYF. In nucleotides, the CDR3 is TGTGCCAGCAGTGGCGGACGAGCGCTTTTCTACGAGCAGTACTTC.

This clonotype was recorded a few times. The V call is TRBV19, the J call TRBJ2-1; D is undetermined. With 3 bases removed from V and 3 bases from J, the gap between germline ends came to 6 bases. Germline CDR1 LNHDA, CDR2 SQIVND (reference sequence). The CDR3 is 13 amino acids. The CDR3 sequence: CASSMGNYNEQFF. The CDR3 DNA is TGTGCCAGTAGTATGGGGAACTACAATGAGCAGTTCTTC.

This clonotype was recorded many times. The J gene is TRBJ2-6, the V gene TRBV7-2; D not certain. The V gene lost 5 bases and the J gene lost 1 base, with 9 bases spanning the gap. This CDR3 region has 15 residues. Germline V gives CDR1 SGHTA, CDR2 FQGNSA. The CDR3 DNA sequence: TGTGCCAGCAGCCCCATCCAATCTGGGGCCAACGTCCTGACTTTC. Protein sequence: CASSPIQSGANVLTF.

Points on this clonotype: Since a much larger clone is just one base distant, this may be a read error. The chain uses TRBV7-9 and TRBJ1-1; 7 bases match TRBD1. The CDR3 loop spans 16 amino acids. The germline V gene encodes CDR1 SEHNR and CDR2 FQNEAQ (reference sequence). In nucleotides, the CDR3 is TGTGCCAGCAGCGGGGACAGCCCAATCAAAGGCACTGAAGCTTACTTT. Translation: CASSGDSPIKGTEAYF.

The CDR3 bases are TGTGCCAGCAGGTTCACCGGGGACCTCACAGATACGCAGTATTTT. Translating it yields CASRFTGDLTDTQYF. The genes are TRBV6-6 and TRBJ2-3, with D tentatively TRBD1 or TRBD2 (5 bases each). This CDR3 comprises 15 residues. V gave up 6 bases and J gave up 2 bases, with 15 bases separating them. Germline V gives CDR1 MNHNY, CDR2 SVGAGI (reference sequence).